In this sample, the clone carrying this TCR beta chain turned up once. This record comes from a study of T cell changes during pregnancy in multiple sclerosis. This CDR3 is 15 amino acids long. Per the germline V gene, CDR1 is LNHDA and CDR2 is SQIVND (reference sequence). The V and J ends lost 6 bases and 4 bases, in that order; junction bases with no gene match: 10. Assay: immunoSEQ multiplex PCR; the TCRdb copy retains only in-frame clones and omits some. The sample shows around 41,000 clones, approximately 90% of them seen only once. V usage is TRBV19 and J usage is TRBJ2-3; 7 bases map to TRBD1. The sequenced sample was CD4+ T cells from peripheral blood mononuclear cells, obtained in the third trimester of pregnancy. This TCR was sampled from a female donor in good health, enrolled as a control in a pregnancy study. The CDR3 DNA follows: TGTGCCAGTAGCCCCCGACAGGGATTCCCAGATACGCAGTATTTT. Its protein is CASSPRQGFPDTQYF.